The sequence of this TCR beta chain was determined in a study of OX40 agonist ivuxolimab in advanced cancers. Measured with immunoSEQ multiplex PCR; TCRdb has only the in-frame clones, and not every one. The data show around 34,000 clones, roughly 80% seen once. The germline gives CDR1 GTSNPN, CDR2 SVGIG (reference sequence). V gave up 2 bases and J gave up 4 bases, with 5 bases separating them. The length of the CDR3 is 12 residues. Here the sequenced sample was CD4+ or CD8+ T cells sorted from blood, taken in a trial of the OX40 agonist ivuxolimab. The V call is TRBV30, the J call TRBJ2-2, with D unclear. The sequence derives from an adult with an advanced solid tumor such as melanoma, head and neck, liver or kidney cancer. This CDR3 is CAWSHATGELFF. CDR3 sequence (DNA): TGTGCCTGGAGTCACGCCACCGGGGAGCTGTTTTTT.